Presented here are 21 T cell receptor beta chains from one specimen sequenced in a study of human T cells and chemical hapten exposure. Time point: patch test 3, about 24 weeks after DPC sensitization. As to treatment: therapeutic diphenylcyclopropenone sensitization with weekly scalp DPC. TCRdb re-called the RACE reads with MiXCR, one entry per CDR3 protein. The sample contains around 130,000 distinct CDR3 sequences, 11% of which appear only once. Sequencing used whole blood, obtained in connection with sensitization to the hapten diphenylcyclopropenone (DPC). All receptors derive from a woman aged 45-65 years with alopecia areata. Some clones in this sample may be carry-over from other donors' samples.

This clonotype was observed a handful of times. This chain links TRBV27 with TRBJ2-5; D is perhaps TRBD2 (6 bases). In germline, CDR1 is MNHEY, CDR2 SMNVEV (reference sequence). Trimming shortened V by 4 bases and J by 2 bases, and 11 bases separated the two germline ends. The length of the CDR3 is 14 residues. The CDR3 spells CASSWGREQETQYF. CDR3 DNA: TGTGCCAGCAGTTGGGGACGGGAGCAAGAGACCCAGTACTTC.

This clonotype was detected only a few times. The CDR3 region has the DNA TGTGCCAGCAGTTTTCAGCGGGAGGCGCCAGAGCAGTACTTC. Protein sequence: CASSFQREAPEQYF. The gene calls are TRBV28 and TRBJ2-7, with 9 bases aligning to TRBD2. The germline V gene encodes CDR1 MDHEN and CDR2 SYDVKM. V lost 3 bases, J lost 7 bases, and 7 bases stayed unmatched. The CDR3 has 14 residues.

In this sample, this clonotype turned up many times. The chain joins TRBV2 to TRBJ2-1; possibly TRBD1 for D (6 bases). Trimming cost V 3 bases and J 6 bases, with 15 bases left between them. This CDR3 contains 15 residues. Germline V gene data show CDR1 as SNHLY and CDR2 as FYNNEI. In DNA, the CDR3 is TGTGCCAGCAGTGAGCGTTGGGGGCGGAGCAATGAGCAGTTCTTC. Protein: CASSERWGRSNEQFF.

V is TRBV12-3 or TRBV12-4 and J is TRBJ2-2, with 10 bases that match TRBD2. J lost 5 bases, V lost 7 bases, and 4 bases had no gene match. CDR3 length: 14 amino acids. CDR3 bases: TGTGCCAGCATAGCGGGAGGCAGGACCGGGGAGCTGTTTTTT. Its translation: CASIAGGRTGELFF.

This clonotype has just a few counts. At one end, the junction sequence differs from germline, possibly due to a read error. This chain uses TRBV20-1 with TRBJ1-5; D call uncertain. This CDR3 spans 12 amino acids. Germline-derived CDR1 and CDR2 are DFQATT and SNEGSKA (reference sequence). CDR3 protein: CSARDGNQPQHF. CDR3 sequence (DNA): TGCAGTGCTCGAGACGGCAATCAGCCCCAGCATTTT.

The chain employs TRBV12-3 or TRBV12-4 and TRBJ2-3; no clear D. Trimming shortened V by 3 bases and J by 11 bases, and 9 bases separated the two germline ends. CDR3 length: 11 residues. The chain's CDR3 is CASSFTRQQYF. The DNA of the CDR3 is TGTGCCAGCAGTTTTACGAGACAGCAGTATTTT.

The chain uses TRBV27 and TRBJ1-1; 9 nucleotides agree with TRBD1. Trimming at V came to 3 bases and at J to 9 bases, leaving 11 bases not matched to a gene. The germline CDR1 and CDR2 sequences are MNHEY and SMNVEV (reference sequence). This CDR3 comprises 15 residues. The CDR3 loop reads CASSFSGQGTIQAFF. CDR3 sequence (DNA): TGTGCCAGCAGTTTTTCGGGACAGGGTACAATTCAAGCTTTCTTT.

This clonotype was seen more than once but under ten times. At one of its ends the junction is not consistent with the germline gene, which may arise from a read error. The rearrangement links TRBV19 to TRBJ1-2; unclear D gene. The CDR3 runs to 14 residues. Germline V gives CDR1 LNHDA, CDR2 SQIVND (reference sequence). CDR3 sequence: CARSIDGDLGGYTF. CDR3 DNA sequence: TGTGCCCGTAGTATAGATGGAGACCTGGGGGGCTACACCTTC.

This chain's CDR3 is CSARGAPSGRARNEQFF. The CDR3 DNA sequence: TGCAGTGCTAGAGGGGCGCCTAGCGGGAGGGCCCGTAATGAGCAGTTCTTC. The chain combines TRBV20-1 with TRBJ2-1; the match to TRBD2 covers 12 bases. Germline CDR1 DFQATT, CDR2 SNEGSKA (reference sequence). The junction had 11 bases not matched to a gene; V was cut back by 1 base and J by 7 bases. The CDR3 contains 17 residues.

This clonotype was detected many times. The chain is built from TRBV12-3 or TRBV12-4 and TRBJ2-4, with D possibly matching TRBD2 (6 bases). Trimming pared 5 bases from V and 8 bases from J, leaving 19 bases between. CDR3 length equals 15 residues. The CDR3 DNA is TGTGCCAGCAGTCCGACCTCTGAGGGACTCTACATTCAGTACTTC. This codes for CASSPTSEGLYIQYF.

This clonotype was seen repeatedly, ten times or more. The V and J genes are TRBV3-1 and TRBJ1-1; no reliable D call. CDR1 is LGHDT, CDR2 YNNKEL, per germline (reference sequence). The V end was cut by 4 bases, the J end by 4 bases, with 7 bases between. The CDR3 spans 12 residues. For the CDR3, the DNA is TGTGCCAGCAGCCTGACTGGCACTGAAGCTTTCTTT. Its translation is CASSLTGTEAFF.

This clonotype was detected a few times. J is TRBJ2-2 and V is TRBV20-1; D not resolved. The germline CDR1 and CDR2 sequences are DFQATT and SNEGSKA (reference sequence). The CDR3 is 15 residues long. V lost 3 bases, J lost 4 bases, and 15 bases lay in between. The CDR3: CSARSLVRPTGELFF. CDR3 bases: TGCAGTGCTAGGTCGTTGGTGCGTCCCACCGGGGAGCTGTTTTTT.

J is TRBJ2-5 and V is TRBV29-1, with 12 bases lining up with TRBD2. Germline assignment: CDR1 SQVTM and CDR2 ANQGSEA. V dropped 3 bases and J dropped 4; count of bases not matched to a gene: 9. There are 16 residues in the CDR3. The chain's CDR3 is CSVDGLAGRGGETQYF. The CDR3 bases are TGCAGCGTTGACGGACTAGCGGGACGGGGCGGAGAGACCCAGTACTTC.

This clonotype was picked up a small number of times. J is TRBJ2-3 and V is TRBV7-2, with D possibly being TRBD1 (5 bases). Deletions cut 4 bases from V and 0 bases from J, with 11 bases between. This CDR3 region has 15 residues. The germline V gene has CDR1 SGHTA and CDR2 FQGNSA. The CDR3 spells CASSSQGTSTDTQYF. In DNA, the CDR3 is TGTGCCAGCAGCTCTCAGGGTACTAGCACAGATACGCAGTATTTT.

CDR3 sequence: CASSQDSGNTEAFF. DNA for the CDR3: TGTGCCAGCAGCCAGGACAGTGGGAACACTGAAGCTTTCTTT. The chain carries TRBV4-2 and TRBJ1-1; a weak D match, TRBD1 (6 bases). CDR1 and CDR2 from the germline V gene are LGHNA and YNFKEQ. Trimming took 3 bases from V and 1 from J, leaving 9 bases between them. The CDR3 runs to 14 residues.

This clonotype was recorded many times. The genes are TRBV29-1 and TRBJ2-5; D possibly corresponds to TRBD2 (5 bases). Deletions cut 1 base from V and 2 bases from J, with 17 bases between. In germline, CDR1 is SQVTM, CDR2 ANQGSEA. This CDR3 contains 16 residues. This CDR3 reads CSVEGAPRVAQETQYF. Written as DNA, the CDR3 is TGCAGCGTTGAAGGGGCCCCGAGGGTAGCACAAGAGACCCAGTACTTC.

The chain's CDR3 is CASSQEFSERGTQYF. The CDR3 DNA reads as TGCGCCAGCAGCCAAGAATTTAGTGAAAGGGGTACGCAGTATTTT. This chain links TRBV4-3 with TRBJ2-3; the D gene is possibly TRBD1 (5 bases). The germline V gene has CDR1 LGHNA and CDR2 YSLEER. The length of the CDR3 is 15 residues. V was clipped by 0 bases and J by 8 bases, with 15 bases between them.

This clonotype came up many times. The chain joins TRBV3-1 to TRBJ2-6; D might be TRBD2 (5 bases). Per germline, CDR1 LGHDT and CDR2 YNNKEL (reference sequence). Trimming took off 4 bases at V and 2 bases at J, with 15 bases between the two ends. The CDR3 consists of 17 residues. This CDR3 is CASSPAVTGTGANVLTF. CDR3 bases: TGTGCCAGCAGCCCTGCTGTTACGGGGACTGGGGCCAACGTCCTGACTTTC.

This chain joins TRBV29-1 and TRBJ1-4; D may be TRBD1 (5 bases). The CDR3 is 11 residues long. The V end was cut by 4 bases, the J end by 12 bases, with 12 bases between. Germline CDR1 SQVTM, CDR2 ANQGSEA. The CDR3 loop is CSVGGRGELFF. For the CDR3, the DNA is TGCAGCGTTGGGGGACGCGGAGAACTGTTTTTT.

The chain uses TRBV7-8 and TRBJ2-1; no definite D call. Trimming took off 2 bases at V and 3 bases at J, with 11 bases between the two ends. The germline V gene encodes CDR1 SGHVS and CDR2 FQNEAQ. This CDR3 is 15 amino acids long. The CDR3 DNA follows: TGTGCCAGCAGCTTATCTGTCCCGAGCTACAATGAGCAGTTCTTC. It is translated as CASSLSVPSYNEQFF.

This clonotype was counted at least ten times. V usage is TRBV20-1 and J usage is TRBJ2-3; D may correspond to TRBD1 or TRBD2 (6 bases each). The CDR3 is 13 residues long. V lost 2 bases, J lost 4 bases, and 10 bases lay in between. Germline V lookup: CDR1 DFQATT, CDR2 SNEGSKA (reference sequence). This CDR3 reads CSARRGASDTQYF. The CDR3 DNA reads TGCAGTGCTAGAAGGGGGGCATCAGATACGCAGTATTTT.